This T cell receptor (beta chain) was obtained from a study of identical twins (dated by TCRdb to between 2015 and 2016). Some background on the complete study: The study deep-sequenced TCR alpha and beta repertoires from monozygotic twins, unrelated adults of various ages and cord blood to test whether fetal clonotypes persist. To rule out contamination, replicate twin experiments were performed at different times with different library preparation protocols.

All donors were healthy Caucasians. Three pairs of female monozygotic twins, all aged about 18 to 30 years, made up the twin cohort. The RNA used for TCR libraries was isolated from peripheral blood mononuclear cells. CDR1 SGHRS and CDR2 YFSETQ are derived from the germline V gene. Its CDR3 holds 15 amino acids, cysteine through phenylalanine. The kept DNA is CDR3 alone, 45 bases in frame from the first base. Trimming takes 7 bases from V and 2 bases from J, and the germline ends sit 16 bases apart. This clonotype was seen ten or more times. Its antigen remains unidentified. Nothing much larger sits one base from this clone, and base qualities are not available. Libraries were built with 5' RACE. TCRdb shows the sequencer as Illumina HiSeq 2000. A universal primer binding site was introduced by template switching, and a unique molecular identifier was present in the final cDNA, enabling accurate counting of TCR cDNA molecules. Specific primers in the conserved constant-segment region were used to synthesize first-strand cDNA for TCR alpha and beta chains. Each cDNA library was double barcoded, with a SMART-Mk sample barcode plus Illumina barcodes, to control for contamination. Two successive PCR steps introduced TruSeq adapter sequences along with Illumina sample barcodes. Sequencing of the TCR alpha and beta cDNA libraries was done on the Illumina HiSeq platform using custom primers. On the authors' methods: MiGEC processed the raw reads to extract unique molecular identifiers, while MiXCR was used to determine the CDR3 positions. Recombination models were inferred per individual with the repgenHMM and IGoR tools using an EM algorithm. The tcR package in R was used for shared clonotype analysis, with sharing normalized by the product of cloneset sizes. To study raw recombination without the effects of thymic and clonal selection, out-of-frame nonproductive sequences were analyzed. TCRdb redid the processing of the public reads, applying fastp at Q25 and MiXCR, and retained in-frame beta chains. Each entry merges the rows of one CDR3 protein and shows their most common DNA and genes. These V and J calls are TCRdb output, not the study's own analysis. Counted in this sample were 550,000 to 800,000 distinct CDR3 sequences; 7.1% of them appeared once. Jointly, the top ten make up 1.6% of the sample.

Here is what the overall study found, with its caveats: Conclusions relied on cross-sectional statistical analysis, since the same donors could not be followed over many years. In monozygotic twins, recombination models systematically underestimated out-of-frame TCR alpha sharing, but the models matched the sharing seen between unrelated individuals. Excess twin sharing in beta out-of-frame sequences was weaker because fewer shared sequences lowered the signal-to-noise ratio. Compared with coincidental sharing between unrelated individuals, an excess of low generation-probability sequences was observed among out-of-frame TCR alpha sequences shared between twins. Invariant T cells such as MAIT and iNKT could partly confound zero-insertion analyses, though diverse VJ usage argued against this for most clonotypes. Abundant cord blood beta clonotypes had fewer insertions, young adult naive repertoires showed a similar but weaker trend, and memory repertoires showed no such trend.

The same specimen was also included in a second study, on yellow fever vaccine responses in identical twins. From the second report: The T cell response to vaccination in identical twins was reported by the authors to appear partly convergent and partly personalized. Focusing on identical twins, the study followed the T cell clones that responded to the vaccine, and did so with precision.

The clonotype originates from a woman younger than 35 in good health. Sequencing input: PBMCs. Rearrangement joined TRBV5-1 to TRBJ1-3; the D segment could be TRBD1, given 5 matching bases. The DNA reads TGCGCCAGCGCTCGGGGGACTGGGGCTGGAAACACCATATATTTT. It specifies CASARGTGAGNTIYF.